These 18 T cell receptor beta chains share one sample of origin, sequenced in a study of control samples from healthy donors and cancer patients. Here immunoSEQ multiplex PCR was the method, and the copy in TCRdb shows in-frame clones only, minus some. The sample includes under 150,000 clones, about 91% of them seen just once. The sequenced material came from blood. The source of these receptors is a man aged 35 to 55 in good health.

This clone was seen a handful of times. The chain couples TRBV9 to TRBJ1-3; tentative D call: TRBD1 (5 bases). CDR1 is SGDLS and CDR2 is YYNGEE in the germline V gene. CDR3 length equals 16 residues. The V end was cut by 4 bases, the J end by 3 bases, with 17 bases between. The CDR3 DNA is TGTGCCAGCAGCCCTGAAGGAGGGGCGCTTGGAAACACCATATATTTT. It encodes CASSPEGGALGNTIYF.

The chain links TRBV27 to TRBJ2-7, with D perhaps TRBD1 or TRBD2 (7 bases each). CDR1 and CDR2 from the germline V gene are MNHEY and SMNVEV (reference sequence). Trimming removed 5 bases from V and 4 bases from J, with 15 bases in between. The CDR3 has 14 residues. CDR3 sequence reads: CASSIQGGIYEQYF. The CDR3 DNA follows: TGTGCCAGCAGTATTCAGGGGGGGATATACGAGCAGTACTTC.

This clone was detected only once. The V call is TRBV6-6, the J call TRBJ2-3, with 11 bases identical to TRBD2. This CDR3 region has 17 residues. The germline gives CDR1 MNHNY, CDR2 SVGAGI (reference sequence). V trimming: 5 bases; J trimming: 2 bases; junction bases outside the gene matches: 9. The CDR3 loop reads CASSLLTSGGLTDTQYF. The CDR3 nucleotides read TGTGCCAGCAGTCTACTTACTAGCGGGGGCCTCACAGATACGCAGTATTTT.

The chain carries TRBV11-2 and TRBJ1-5, with no clear D. V was cut by 2 bases and J by 0 bases, with 2 bases left in between. The germline V gene encodes CDR1 SGHAT and CDR2 FQNNGV. The CDR3 contains 13 residues. The CDR3 coding sequence is TGTGCCAGCAGCTTAAATAGCAATCAGCCCCAGCATTTT. Encoded protein: CASSLNSNQPQHF.

The chain employs TRBV9 and TRBJ1-1; D is ambiguous. The ends were cut back, 1 base at V and 8 bases at J, with 18 bases in the middle. The CDR3 spans 15 residues. Germline V CDR1 and CDR2: SGDLS, YYNGEE. The CDR3, as DNA: TGTGCCAGCAGCGTAACTTTGTCTGGCGGATCAGAAGCTTTCTTT. Amino acids: CASSVTLSGGSEAFF. Filled out from reference TRBV9 and TRBJ1-1, the complete variable domain reads DSGVTQTPKHLITATGQRVTLRCSPRSGDLSVYWYQQSLDQGLQFLIQYYNGEERAKGNILERFSAQQFPDLHSELNLSSLELGDSALYFCASSVTLSGGSEAFFGQGTRLTVV.

The chain combines TRBV7-9 with TRBJ2-7, with TRBD2 matching over 10 bases. This CDR3 has 15 residues. Per germline, CDR1 SEHNR and CDR2 FQNEAQ (reference sequence). The V gene end was trimmed by 2 bases and the J gene end by 7 bases; junction bases not matched to a gene: 8. The CDR3 is CASSLIASGGAEQYF. DNA of the CDR3: TGTGCCAGCAGCTTAATCGCCAGCGGGGGGGCTGAGCAGTACTTC.

The gene calls are TRBV30 and TRBJ1-1; D call uncertain. Germline CDR1 is GTSNPN and CDR2 is SVGIG (reference sequence). This CDR3 contains 11 residues. The V end was cut by 1 base, the J end by 7 bases, with 7 bases between. In nucleotides, the CDR3 is TGTGCCTGGAGTGCTGGGAGTGAAGCTTTCTTT. Translated, it gives CAWSAGSEAFF.

The rearrangement joins TRBV28 to TRBJ1-1; no clear D gene. CDR3 length equals 18 residues. The germline V gene encodes CDR1 MDHEN and CDR2 SYDVKM. V shed 8 bases and J shed 0 bases, with 25 bases lying between them. The CDR3 region is CASCTYLGPGGMNTEAFF. CDR3 DNA: TGTGCCAGCTGTACCTATCTCGGCCCCGGAGGGATGAACACTGAAGCTTTCTTT.

The chain is built from TRBV5-4 and TRBJ1-2; 11 bases fit TRBD1. J was trimmed by 8 bases and V by 4 bases; bases with no gene match: 7. The CDR3 has 14 residues. Germline CDR1 reads SGHNT; CDR2 reads YYREEE (reference sequence). The CDR3 is CASSGKDRGHGYTF. CDR3 in DNA: TGTGCCAGCAGCGGAAAGGACAGGGGGCACGGCTACACCTTC.

The chain uses TRBV20-1 and TRBJ1-1; D unresolved. This CDR3 has 13 residues. Germline assignment: CDR1 DFQATT and CDR2 SNEGSKA (reference sequence). The germline V and J ends were trimmed by 3 bases and 1 base, with 9 bases remaining between them. The DNA of the CDR3 is TGCAGTGCTAGTATTGGGTCGAACACTGAAGCTTTCTTT. Translated, it gives CSASIGSNTEAFF.

The chain employs TRBV7-9 and TRBJ2-7, with D perhaps matching TRBD2 (7 bases). Trimming took off 7 bases at V and 7 bases at J, with 29 bases between the two ends. This CDR3 spans 17 amino acids. CDR1 and CDR2 from the germline V gene are SEHNR and FQNEAQ (reference sequence). This CDR3 is CASTAGRGGGPGGEQYF. CDR3 in DNA: TGTGCCAGCACCGCCGGCCGGGGCGGGGGCCCTGGAGGGGAGCAGTACTTC.

The genes are TRBV7-9 and TRBJ1-1; 8 bases are a match to TRBD1. This CDR3 has 15 residues. The germline CDR1 and CDR2 sequences are SEHNR and FQNEAQ (reference sequence). Losses at the gene ends were 0 bases for V and 1 base for J; bases not matched to a gene: 1. The CDR3 DNA is TGTGCCAGCAGCTTAGCCGGGACAGGGAACACTGAAGCTTTCTTT. Translating gives CASSLAGTGNTEAFF.

The chain joins TRBV7-2 to TRBJ1-5; 11 bases align to TRBD1. CDR3 size: 14 residues. V lost 4 bases, J lost 6 bases, and 2 bases stayed unmatched. The germline V gene encodes CDR1 SGHTA and CDR2 FQGNSA. DNA for the CDR3: TGTGCCAGCAGCTCCGGACAGGGGGCTCAGCCCCAGCATTTT. Amino acid sequence: CASSSGQGAQPQHF.

This clone was found a few times. The V and J genes are TRBV10-1 and TRBJ2-3, with TRBD1 identical over 8 bases. This CDR3 is 16 amino acids long. Germline CDR1 and CDR2: WNHNN and SYGVQD (reference sequence). V shed 6 bases and J 6 bases; nucleotides not matched to a gene: 14. The CDR3 is CASSSSGGYSVDTQYF. As DNA, the CDR3 is TGCGCCAGCAGCTCTTCAGGGGGCTATTCAGTGGATACGCAGTATTTT.

The chain links TRBV2 to TRBJ1-5, with 7 bases that match TRBD1. The V and J ends lost 8 bases and 6 bases, in that order; junction bases with no gene match: 10. Germline V gives CDR1 SNHLY, CDR2 FYNNEI. The CDR3 loop spans 14 amino acids. The CDR3 sequence: CASSSDREFQPQHF. CDR3 DNA sequence: TGTGCCAGCTCCTCCGACAGGGAGTTTCAGCCCCAGCATTTT.

V is TRBV6-5 and J is TRBJ2-7; TRBD1 aligns across 9 bases. Looked up from germline, CDR1 is MNHEY and CDR2 is SVGAGI. The CDR3 runs 13 residues. J lost 6 bases, V lost 5 bases, and 5 bases had no gene match. The CDR3 DNA is TGTGCCAGCAGTCGGGGACAGGGACGCGAGCAGTACTTC. As protein: CASSRGQGREQYF.

The chain links TRBV4-3 to TRBJ2-7; 7 nucleotides align to TRBD2. V dropped 4 bases and J dropped 1; count of bases not matched to a gene: 10. The CDR3 runs 16 residues. Germline CDR1 and CDR2: LGHNA and YSLEER. CDR3 protein: CASSLFGSGASYEQYF. CDR3 nucleotides: TGCGCCAGCAGCCTCTTCGGAAGCGGGGCTTCCTACGAGCAGTACTTC.

The J gene is TRBJ1-5, the V gene TRBV7-3; TRBD1 matches at 7 bases. Trimming cost V 2 bases and J 3 bases; bases outside gene matches: 4. In germline, CDR1 is SGHTA, CDR2 FQGTGA. The CDR3 spans 15 residues. The CDR3 DNA sequence: TGTGCCAGCAGCTTACCCGGGACAGTCAATCAGCCCCAGCATTTT. It translates to CASSLPGTVNQPQHF.